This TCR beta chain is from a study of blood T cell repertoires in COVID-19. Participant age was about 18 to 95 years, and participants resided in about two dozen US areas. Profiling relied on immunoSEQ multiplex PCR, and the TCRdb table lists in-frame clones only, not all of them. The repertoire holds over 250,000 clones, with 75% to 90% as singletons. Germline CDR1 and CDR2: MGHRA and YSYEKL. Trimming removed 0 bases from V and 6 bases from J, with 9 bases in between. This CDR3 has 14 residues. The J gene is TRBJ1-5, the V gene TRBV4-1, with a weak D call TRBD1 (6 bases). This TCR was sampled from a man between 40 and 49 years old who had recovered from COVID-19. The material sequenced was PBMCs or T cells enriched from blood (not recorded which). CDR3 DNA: TGCGCCAGCAGCCAAGAACAGGGTTTTCAGCCCCAGCATTTT. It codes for CASSQEQGFQPQHF.